This T cell receptor beta chain was documented in a study of cytomegalovirus exposure and HLA in healthy donors. Here immunoSEQ multiplex PCR was the method, and the copy in TCRdb shows in-frame clones only, minus some. The sample consists of 280,000 or so clones, over 75% of them appearing once. There are 14 residues in the CDR3. Germline lookup yields CDR1 SNHLY and CDR2 FYNNEI. V was pared by 5 bases and J by 2 bases, with 11 bases between. The chain combines TRBV2 with TRBJ2-3; tentative D call: TRBD2 (6 bases). This clonotype originated in a woman aged 18-29 years in good health and CMV-seronegative. Sequencing was carried out using PBMCs. The CDR3 region has the DNA TGTGCCAGCAGTCTGGGACTCAACACAGATACGCAGTATTTT. Translation: CASSLGLNTDTQYF.